The 13 T cell receptor beta chains given below trace back to one sample, sequenced in a study of technical replicates of blood from a few donors. Only in-frame clones appear in the TCRdb table, and some are missing; sequencing was by immunoSEQ multiplex PCR. The sample consists of about 88,000 clones, 95% of them appearing once. Source material: T cells isolated from PBMCs. These receptors were taken from a human donor in good health.

J is TRBJ2-7 and V is TRBV7-8; 9 bases align to TRBD2. J gave up 2 bases and V 5 bases, and 13 bases lay outside the gene matches. The germline CDR1 and CDR2 sequences are SGHVS and FQNEAQ. The CDR3 contains 17 residues. The CDR3 DNA sequence: TGTGCCAGCAGCCACGATAGTGGGACTAGCAGGGCCTACGAGCAGTACTTC. It yields the protein CASSHDSGTSRAYEQYF.

The gene calls are TRBV11-2 and TRBJ2-1, with TRBD2 matching over 11 bases. Losses at the gene ends were 4 bases for V and 5 bases for J; bases not matched to a gene: 4. The CDR3 loop spans 15 amino acids. The germline V gene encodes CDR1 SGHAT and CDR2 FQNNGV. The CDR3 DNA follows: TGTGCCAGCAGCTATAGCGGGAGGGCCAACAATGAGCAGTTCTTC. Amino acids: CASSYSGRANNEQFF.

This clone was seen only once. This chain joins TRBV28 and TRBJ2-7; TRBD2 matches 9 bases. The length of the CDR3 is 14 residues. The germline V gene encodes CDR1 MDHEN and CDR2 SYDVKM. Trimming cost V 1 base and J 6 bases; bases outside gene matches: 4. CDR3 coding DNA: TGTGCCAGCAGTTTATTAGCGGGAGCGACCGAGCAGTACTTC. This sequence encodes CASSLLAGATEQYF.

The rearrangement links TRBV19 to TRBJ2-3; D might be TRBD2 (6 bases). Germline V gene lookup returns CDR1 LNHDA and CDR2 SQIVND (reference sequence). V was pared by 5 bases and J by 1 base, with 19 bases between. This CDR3 is built from 17 residues. CDR3 region: CASSAGPGSSRTDTQYF. The CDR3 DNA follows: TGTGCCAGTAGTGCGGGACCAGGTTCTTCTCGCACAGATACGCAGTATTTT.

The J gene is TRBJ2-5, the V gene TRBV6-5; no reliable D call. V was shortened by 3 bases and J by 1 base, with 6 bases between the two germline ends. The V gene's germline CDR1 is MNHEY and CDR2 SVGAGI. This CDR3 has 13 amino acids. In nucleotides, the CDR3 is TGTGCCAGCAGTTATAACAGCCAAGAGACCCAGTACTTC. Residues: CASSYNSQETQYF.

The chain employs TRBV6-5 and TRBJ1-6; TRBD1 aligns across 9 bases. The CDR3 extends over 15 amino acids. Germline trimming cut 2 bases from V and 7 bases from J; bases unmatched to any gene: 3. Germline loops: CDR1 MNHEY, CDR2 SVGAGI. The CDR3 coding sequence is TGTGCCAGCAGTTACATTGACAGGGGGAATTCACCCCTCCACTTT. This gives the protein CASSYIDRGNSPLHF.

The V gene is TRBV18, the J gene TRBJ1-2; 12 nucleotides match TRBD1. Per germline, CDR1 KGHSH and CDR2 LQKENI. The CDR3 spans 15 residues. The trim removed 2 bases at V and 7 bases at J, leaving 5 bases unmatched. The CDR3 DNA sequence: TGTGCCAGCTCACCAGGGGGACAGGGGGCGCGTGGCTACACCTTC. Translated, it gives CASSPGGQGARGYTF.

The rearrangement links TRBV25-1 to TRBJ1-4, with D perhaps matching TRBD1 (6 bases). V lost 1 base and J 15 bases, leaving 15 bases between the germline ends. Germline lookup yields CDR1 MGHDK and CDR2 SYGVNS. This CDR3 has 13 amino acids. The CDR3: CASSESRQDVVFF. Written as DNA, the CDR3 is TGTGCCAGCAGTGAATCGCGACAGGACGTGGTGTTTTTT.

The chain couples TRBV10-3 to TRBJ2-3; D possibly corresponds to TRBD1 (5 bases). The V end was cut by 10 bases, the J end by 0 bases, with 17 bases between. The CDR3 runs 15 residues. Germline lookup yields CDR1 ENHRY and CDR2 SYGVKD. CDR3 bases: TGTGCCACCACGAGCAGGGATCTAAGCACAGATACGCAGTATTTT. Its translation: CATTSRDLSTDTQYF.

V gene TRBV30 combines with J gene TRBJ1-2; D possibly corresponds to TRBD1 (5 bases). The CDR3 loop spans 14 amino acids. Trimming took 4 bases from V and 8 from J, leaving 20 bases between them. In germline, CDR1 is GTSNPN, CDR2 SVGIG (reference sequence). In DNA form, the CDR3 reads TGTGCCTGGAAATCGGGGGGATCGGGAGTGGGCTACACCTTC. Its translation: CAWKSGGSGVGYTF.

The rearrangement joins TRBV5-1 to TRBJ1-1; D is unresolved. The CDR3 loop spans 15 amino acids. Trimming removed 1 base at V and 0 bases at J, with 10 bases between. CDR1 SGHRS and CDR2 YFSETQ come from the germline V gene. CDR3 sequence: CASSLSREMNTEAFF. The CDR3 nucleotides read TGCGCCAGCAGCTTGAGTAGAGAGATGAACACTGAAGCTTTCTTT. The whole variable domain, remainder taken from reference TRBV5-1 and TRBJ1-1, is KAGVTQTPRYLIKTRGQQVTLSCSPISGHRSVSWYQQTPGQGLQFLFEYFSETQRNKGNFPGRFSGRQFSNSRSEMNVSTLELGDSALYLCASSLSREMNTEAFFGQGTRLTVV.

The chain employs TRBV2 and TRBJ2-1; the D gene is possibly TRBD1 (6 bases). The CDR3 runs 14 residues. V was clipped by 11 bases and J by 4 bases, with 18 bases between them. Germline V gives CDR1 SNHLY, CDR2 FYNNEI. The CDR3, as DNA: TGTGCCGGAAGAACAGGGTCTCCGTACAATGAGCAGTTCTTC. Its translation is CAGRTGSPYNEQFF.

The chain uses TRBV6-6 and TRBJ1-3; D perhaps matches TRBD1 (6 bases). Trimming pared 8 bases from V and 0 bases from J, leaving 17 bases between. The V gene's germline CDR1 is MNHNY and CDR2 SVGAGI (reference sequence). This CDR3 is 16 amino acids long. CDR3 in DNA: TGTGCCAGCTCAAACTGGGGGGGGGCCTCTGGAAACACCATATATTTT. This translates into CASSNWGGASGNTIYF.